These 22 T cell receptor beta chains share one sample of origin, sequenced in a study of shared clonotypes between healthy human individuals. The table came from immunoSEQ multiplex PCR; TCRdb's copy has only in-frame clones and leaves some out. Of 1,400,000 or so clones in the sample, approximately 98.5% are singletons; the top ten hold around 0.33%. Sequenced input: naive CD4+ T cells sorted from blood. Subset indicated: CD45RA+ positively selected. These receptors all come from a man in his thirties or forties in good health.

The V call is TRBV7-9, the J call TRBJ2-4; D uncertain. The germline CDR1 and CDR2 sequences are SEHNR and FQNEAQ (reference sequence). Deletions cut 0 bases from V and 1 base from J, with 16 bases between. The CDR3 totals 18 residues. The CDR3 protein is CASSLAPPGVSAKNIQYF. CDR3 sequence (DNA): TGTGCCAGCAGCTTAGCTCCTCCGGGTGTTTCCGCCAAAAACATTCAGTACTTC.

The chain is built from TRBV4-3 and TRBJ2-5; D not certain. Trimming removed 0 bases at V and 0 bases at J, with 2 bases between. Germline CDR1 is LGHNA and CDR2 is YSLEER. The CDR3 totals 13 residues. CDR3: CASSQDNQETQYF. The DNA of the CDR3 is TGCGCCAGCAGCCAAGACAACCAAGAGACCCAGTACTTC.

The chain carries TRBV2 and TRBJ2-7; D may correspond to TRBD1 or TRBD2 (5 bases each). The CDR3 sequence is 15 residues long. V was cut by 7 bases and J by 4 bases, with 20 bases left in between. Germline CDR1 is SNHLY and CDR2 is FYNNEI. The CDR3 region has the DNA TGTGCCAGCATTAGGGACCCTCGGGGTGGATACGAGCAGTACTTC. It codes for CASIRDPRGGYEQYF.

The J gene is TRBJ2-5, the V gene TRBV19, with TRBD1 matching over 7 bases. V lost 5 bases, J lost 5 bases, and 11 bases stayed unmatched. The V gene's germline CDR1 is LNHDA and CDR2 SQIVND (reference sequence). The CDR3 is 15 residues long. Here the CDR3 reads CASSLAKGARETQYF. The CDR3 bases are TGTGCCAGTAGTCTCGCAAAGGGGGCGCGGGAGACCCAGTACTTC.

This chain uses TRBV5-1 with TRBJ2-5, with TRBD1 identical over 12 bases. Trimming removed 4 bases from V and 5 bases from J; junction bases left unmatched: 6. Germline values: CDR1 SGHRS, CDR2 YFSETQ. This CDR3 comprises 15 residues. CDR3 nucleotide sequence: TGCGCCAGCAGCCCAGGGACAGGGGGCCGGGAGACCCAGTACTTC. It is translated as CASSPGTGGRETQYF.

The chain joins TRBV10-3 to TRBJ2-1, with D possibly TRBD2 on 6 matching bases. V gave up 3 bases and J gave up 15 bases, with 15 bases separating them. This CDR3 contains 12 residues. Germline CDR1 is ENHRY and CDR2 is SYGVKD. CDR3 DNA: TGTGCCATCAGTGACCGGGACTCGGGGCGGTTCTTC. This encodes CAISDRDSGRFF.

This clone appeared a few times. The rearrangement joins TRBV2 to TRBJ2-7, with D possibly being TRBD2 (5 bases). CDR3 length: 13 residues. Deletions cut 9 bases from V and 1 base from J, with 13 bases between. Per the germline V gene, CDR1 is SNHLY and CDR2 is FYNNEI. The CDR3: CARRGASSYEQYF. CDR3 DNA sequence: TGTGCCAGACGGGGAGCCAGTTCCTACGAGCAGTACTTC.

The gene calls are TRBV5-1 and TRBJ2-1, with 7 bases fitting TRBD1. The germline gives CDR1 SGHRS, CDR2 YFSETQ. Unmatched junction bases numbered 5, after V lost 1 base and J lost 7 bases. This CDR3 spans 14 amino acids. In nucleotides, the CDR3 is TGCGCCAGCAGCTTGAGGCCAGGGGGAAATGAGCAGTTCTTC. Translated: CASSLRPGGNEQFF.

The chain joins TRBV7-9 to TRBJ2-7; D not resolved. V lost 4 bases to trimming and J lost 0 bases, with 10 bases between them. CDR3 length equals 14 residues. The germline V gene has CDR1 SEHNR and CDR2 FQNEAQ (reference sequence). The CDR3 DNA reads as TGTGCCAGCAGCTCCCCCGGGTTCTCCTACGAGCAGTACTTC. It specifies CASSSPGFSYEQYF.

The gene calls are TRBV5-4 and TRBJ1-1; the D gene is possibly TRBD1 (5 bases). With 5 bases removed from V and 0 bases from J, the gap between germline ends came to 11 bases. Per germline, CDR1 SGHNT and CDR2 YYREEE (reference sequence). The CDR3 length is 14 residues. For the CDR3, the DNA is TGTGCCAGCAGGAAGACAGATGTGAACACTGAAGCTTTCTTT. This translates into CASRKTDVNTEAFF. Complete variable domain (other parts from reference TRBV5-4 and TRBJ1-1): ETGVTQSPTHLIKTRGQQVTLRCSSQSGHNTVSWYQQALGQGPQFIFQYYREEENGRGNFPPRFSGLQFPNYSSELNVNALELDDSALYLCASRKTDVNTEAFFGQGTRLTVV.

V and J are TRBV2 and TRBJ2-5; TRBD1 matches at 7 bases. After removal of 10 bases from V and 1 base from J, the junction contained 0 bases not matched to a gene. Germline V lookup: CDR1 SNHLY, CDR2 FYNNEI. The CDR3 runs 11 residues. CDR3 coding DNA: TGTGCCACAGGGGGCCAAGAGACCCAGTACTTC. This encodes CATGGQETQYF.

The chain joins TRBV2 to TRBJ2-1; D gene uncertain. This CDR3 region has 12 residues. CDR1 SNHLY and CDR2 FYNNEI come from the germline V gene. V was clipped by 6 bases and J by 6 bases, with 9 bases between them. The CDR3 spells CASSPLGNEQFF. CDR3 nucleotide sequence: TGTGCCAGCAGCCCTTTAGGCAATGAGCAGTTCTTC.

V usage is TRBV9 and J usage is TRBJ2-1; D unresolved. From germline, CDR1 is SGDLS and CDR2 YYNGEE. This CDR3 region has 15 residues. V was trimmed by 0 bases and J by 4 bases, leaving 11 bases between them. The CDR3 DNA is TGTGCCAGCAGCGTAGAGGCAGGAAAATACAATGAGCAGTTCTTC. Translation gives CASSVEAGKYNEQFF.

In its sample, this clone was seen a few times. The chain is built from TRBV19 and TRBJ1-2; D might be TRBD1 (6 bases). The CDR3 has 12 amino acids. The germline gives CDR1 LNHDA, CDR2 SQIVND (reference sequence). The V end lost 8 bases, the J end lost 7 bases, and 14 bases lay between the germline ends. The CDR3 bases are TGTGCCAGTTCCCCAGGGGCAGGTGGCTACACCTTC. This encodes CASSPGAGGYTF.

The J gene is TRBJ2-1, the V gene TRBV9; 7 bases match TRBD1. CDR3 length: 13 residues. The V gene end was trimmed by 4 bases and the J gene end by 15 bases; junction bases not matched to a gene: 13. From germline, CDR1 is SGDLS and CDR2 YYNGEE. The CDR3 DNA follows: TGTGCCAGCAGCCCGAGAGGAACAGGGGAGTCGTTCTTC. Translation: CASSPRGTGESFF.

The chain recombines TRBV28 with TRBJ2-3; D not certain. The CDR3 is 15 amino acids. The V gene lost 2 bases and the J gene lost 2 bases, with 11 bases spanning the gap. CDR1 is MDHEN and CDR2 is SYDVKM in the germline V gene. Written as DNA, the CDR3 is TGTGCCAGCAGTTTACCGGGCCCCAACACAGATACGCAGTATTTT. Residues: CASSLPGPNTDTQYF.

A note on this clone: One end of the junction varies from germline; a read error may be responsible. The CDR3 spells CASSEEDVGNTIYF. CDR3 in DNA: TGCGCCAGCAGCGAAGAGGACGTAGGAAACACCATATATTTT. The chain uses TRBV4-1 and TRBJ1-3; unclear D gene. The CDR3 is made up of 14 amino acids. Germline V gene sequence: CDR1 MGHRA, CDR2 YSYEKL.

The CDR3 nucleotides are TGTGCCAGCAGCGTAGACGCAGGGCCCCTTGGCTACACCTTC. Its protein product is CASSVDAGPLGYTF. This chain connects TRBV9 to TRBJ1-2; TRBD1 might be the D (5 bases). This CDR3 spans 14 amino acids. V lost 0 bases and J 7 bases, leaving 13 bases between the germline ends. Germline values: CDR1 SGDLS, CDR2 YYNGEE. Drawing the rest from reference TRBV9 and TRBJ1-2, the complete variable domain is DSGVTQTPKHLITATGQRVTLRCSPRSGDLSVYWYQQSLDQGLQFLIQYYNGEERAKGNILERFSAQQFPDLHSELNLSSLELGDSALYFCASSVDAGPLGYTFGSGTRLTVV.

The table lists this clone with a count of one. The CDR3 loop is CASSPSTLYEQYF. CDR3 DNA sequence: TGTGCCAGCAGTCCCTCGACTCTCTACGAGCAGTACTTC. The rearrangement links TRBV28 to TRBJ2-7; no firm D call. The V and J ends lost 5 bases and 3 bases respectively, with 11 bases between them. Germline CDR1 is MDHEN and CDR2 is SYDVKM. CDR3 size: 13 residues.

This chain connects TRBV7-8 to TRBJ1-2; D remains unclear. V dropped 5 bases and J dropped 4 bases, with 17 bases sitting between them. The CDR3 runs to 15 residues. Germline CDR1 and CDR2: SGHVS and FQNEAQ. The CDR3, as DNA: TGTGCCAGCAGCGATCCCCTCGGGGTTCCCTATGGCTACACCTTC. Protein: CASSDPLGVPYGYTF.

In regard to this clone: At one end, the junction sequence differs from germline, possibly due to a read error. The chain carries TRBV7-7 and TRBJ2-5; TRBD1 is a possible D gene (6 bases). This CDR3 has 14 residues. Germline-derived CDR1 and CDR2 are SSHAT and FNYEAQ (reference sequence). The CDR3 loop reads CASSLLGRGETQYF. CDR3 DNA sequence: TGTGCTAGCAGCTTACTGGGCAGGGGAGAGACCCAGTACTTC.

V usage is TRBV5-5 and J usage is TRBJ1-2; 7 nucleotides match TRBD1. In germline, CDR1 is SGHKS, CDR2 YYEKEE (reference sequence). The length of the CDR3 is 17 residues. Unmatched junction bases numbered 15, after V lost 5 bases and J lost 2 bases. The CDR3 nucleotides are TGTGCCAGCAGACCACAAGGGGCCCCGACAGGGAACTATGGCTACACCTTC. Translating it yields CASRPQGAPTGNYGYTF. Filled out from reference TRBV5-5 and TRBJ1-2, the complete variable domain reads DAGVTQSPTHLIKTRGQQVTLRCSPISGHKSVSWYQQVLGQGPQFIFQYYEKEERGRGNFPDRFSARQFPNYSSELNVNALLLGDSALYLCASRPQGAPTGNYGYTFGSGTRLTVV.